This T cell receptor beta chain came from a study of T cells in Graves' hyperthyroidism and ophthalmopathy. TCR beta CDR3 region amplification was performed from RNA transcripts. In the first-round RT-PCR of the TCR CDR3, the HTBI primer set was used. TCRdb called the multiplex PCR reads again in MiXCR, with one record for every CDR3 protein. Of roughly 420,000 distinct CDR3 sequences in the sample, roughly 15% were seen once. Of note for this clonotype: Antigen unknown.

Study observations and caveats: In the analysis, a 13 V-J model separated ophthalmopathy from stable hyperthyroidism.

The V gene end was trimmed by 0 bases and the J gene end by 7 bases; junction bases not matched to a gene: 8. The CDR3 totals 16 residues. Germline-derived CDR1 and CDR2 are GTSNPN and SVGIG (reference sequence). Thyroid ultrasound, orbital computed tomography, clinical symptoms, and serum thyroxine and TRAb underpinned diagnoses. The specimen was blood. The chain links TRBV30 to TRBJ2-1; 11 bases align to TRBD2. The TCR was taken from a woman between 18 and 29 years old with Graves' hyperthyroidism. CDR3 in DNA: TGTGCCTGGAGTGTTACCCGACTAGCGGGGTGGAATGAGCAGTTCTTC. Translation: CAWSVTRLAGWNEQFF.